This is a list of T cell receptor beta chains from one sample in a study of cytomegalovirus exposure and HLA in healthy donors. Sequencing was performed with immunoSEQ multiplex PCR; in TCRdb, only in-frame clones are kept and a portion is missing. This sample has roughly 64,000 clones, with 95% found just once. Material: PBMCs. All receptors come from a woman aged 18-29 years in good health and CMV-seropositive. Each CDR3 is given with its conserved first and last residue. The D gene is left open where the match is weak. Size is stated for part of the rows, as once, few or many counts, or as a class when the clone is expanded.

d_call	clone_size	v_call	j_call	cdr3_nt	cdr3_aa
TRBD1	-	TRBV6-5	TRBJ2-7	TGTGCCAGCAACAGGGGGCTGGACGAGCAGTACTTC	CASNRGLDEQYF
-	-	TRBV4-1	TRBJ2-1	TGCGCCAGCAGCCAAGACGGGGCTGGGGGAGGTGAGCAGTTCTTC	CASSQDGAGGGEQFF
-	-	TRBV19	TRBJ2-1	TGTGCCTCTACGGGGGAAGCCTACAATGAGCAGTTCTTC	CASTGEAYNEQFF
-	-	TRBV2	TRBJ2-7	TGTGCCAGCAGTGGCGGAGGCGGGACCTACGAGCAGTACTTC	CASSGGGGTYEQYF
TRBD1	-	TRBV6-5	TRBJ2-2	TGTGCCAGCCTTATCGGGACAGGGAACACCGGGGAGCTGTTTTTT	CASLIGTGNTGELFF
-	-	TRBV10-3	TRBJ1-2	TGTGCTACCCAAGGGGATGCAAATGGCTACACCTTC	CATQGDANGYTF
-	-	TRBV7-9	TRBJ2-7	TGTGCCAGCACAGACAGCTACGAGCAGTACTTC	CASTDSYEQYF
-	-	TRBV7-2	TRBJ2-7	TGTGCCAGCAGCTTTCTAGACCCCAGCTACGAGCAGTACTTC	CASSFLDPSYEQYF
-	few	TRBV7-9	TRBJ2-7	TGTGCCAGCAGCGGACAGATCTACGAGCAGTACTTC	CASSGQIYEQYF
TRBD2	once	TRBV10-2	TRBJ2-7	TGCGCCAGCAGTGAGACTAGCGGTCCCTACGAGCAGTACTTC	CASSETSGPYEQYF
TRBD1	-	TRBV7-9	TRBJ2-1	TGTGCCAGCAGCTTCCCCCGGGACAGGGGGTTCGGGGAGCAGTTCTTC	CASSFPRDRGFGEQFF
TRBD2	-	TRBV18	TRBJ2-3	TGTGCCAGCTCACCATACGGGGGGGGAAGTGATACGCAGTATTTT	CASSPYGGGSDTQYF
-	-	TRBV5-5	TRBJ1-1	TGTGCCAGCAGCTCACCCAGGGCCCTTTCCGAAGCTTTCTTT	CASSSPRALSEAFF
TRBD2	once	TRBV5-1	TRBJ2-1	TGCGCCAGCAGCCGGATCGGGACTAGCGGCTACAATGAGCAGTTCTTC	CASSRIGTSGYNEQFF
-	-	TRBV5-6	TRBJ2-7	TGTGCCAGCAGCCCACCGAGCTCCTACGAGCAGTACTTC	CASSPPSSYEQYF
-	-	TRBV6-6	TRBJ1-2	TGTGCCAGCAGTTGGGACACCGAGAGTGATGGCTACACCTTC	CASSWDTESDGYTF
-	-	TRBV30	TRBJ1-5	TGTGCCTGGAGTCCCTCTGATCAGCCCCAGCATTTT	CAWSPSDQPQHF
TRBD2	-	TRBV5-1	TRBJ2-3	TGCGCCAGCAGCTCCGGACTAGCGGGGGATCGTAGCACAGATACGCAGTATTTT	CASSSGLAGDRSTDTQYF
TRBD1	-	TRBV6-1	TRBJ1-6	TGTGCCATGGGGACAGCGGATTCACCCCTCCACTTT	CAMGTADSPLHF
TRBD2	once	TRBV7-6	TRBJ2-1	TGTGCCAGCAAGGCGGGGGGGTACAATGAGCAGTTCTTC	CASKAGGYNEQFF
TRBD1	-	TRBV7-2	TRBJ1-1	TGTGCCAGCAGCTTATGGGGGACAGGGGGCGTTGGAACTGAAGCTTTCTTT	CASSLWGTGGVGTEAFF
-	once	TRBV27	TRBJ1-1	TGTGCCAGCTCTCCCCCGGGTTATAACACTGAAGCTTTCTTT	CASSPPGYNTEAFF
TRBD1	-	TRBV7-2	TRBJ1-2	TGTGCCAGCAGCTTTACGACAGGGAGTAATACGAACTATGGCTACACCTTC	CASSFTTGSNTNYGYTF
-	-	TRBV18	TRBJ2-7	TGTGCCAGCTCACCCTCGGCAGGGGAAATCTACGAGCAGTACTTC	CASSPSAGEIYEQYF
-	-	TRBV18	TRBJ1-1	TGTGCCAGCTCAACCAGACATAACACTGAAGCTTTCTTT	CASSTRHNTEAFF
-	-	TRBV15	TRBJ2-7	TGTGCCACCAGCAGAGCCGTGACAGGACGCGAGCAGTACTTC	CATSRAVTGREQYF
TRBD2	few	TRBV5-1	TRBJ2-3	TGCGCCAGCAGCTCACTAGCGGGGGCCCTGTCCACAGATACGCAGTATTTT	CASSSLAGALSTDTQYF
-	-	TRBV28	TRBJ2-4	TGTGCCAGCGGCTCAGAGGGGGGGACCAAAAACATTCAGTACTTC	CASGSEGGTKNIQYF
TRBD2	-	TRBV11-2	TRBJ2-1	TGTGCCAGCAGCTTAGGTTCATCGGGACTAGCGGGGTACAATGAGCAGTTCTTC	CASSLGSSGLAGYNEQFF
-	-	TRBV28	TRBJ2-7	TGTGCCAGCATGGGCACGGCCCCTATACACTACGAGCAGTACTTC	CASMGTAPIHYEQYF
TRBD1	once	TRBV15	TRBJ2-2	TGTGCCACCAACGACAGGGTTGGCACCGGGGAGCTGTTTTTT	CATNDRVGTGELFF
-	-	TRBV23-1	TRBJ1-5	TGCGCCAGCAGCCCGAGGGTTGGAGGCATCAATCAGCCCCAGCATTTT	CASSPRVGGINQPQHF
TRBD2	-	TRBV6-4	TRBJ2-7	TGTGCCAGCAGTGAGCCTGCGGGGGGTAGGTCCTACGAGCAGTACTTC	CASSEPAGGRSYEQYF